Shown below are 15 T cell receptor beta chains from a single sample sequenced in a study of T-cell reconstitution after alpha-beta-depleted transplantation in children (dated by TCRdb to 2016 to 2017). The receptor library was made with PCR. Sequencing was carried out with an Illumina HiSeq 2500. To normalize quantification of the TCRbeta repertoire, the TCR libraries were built with molecular barcoding that relied on unique molecular identifiers. Using fastp trimming at Q25 and MiXCR clonotype assembly, TCRdb reanalyzed the public sequencing data and kept in-frame beta chains. One record per CDR3 amino acid sequence lists the most common genes and DNA. This sample has around 380,000 distinct CDR3 sequences in its table, and about 11% of those were observed once. Of the sample, roughly 6% falls within the top ten clones. The input for sequencing was PBMCs from the stem cell graft donor, taken from the stem cell graft. Receptor source: a human donor who donated a stem cell graft to a child with acute myeloid leukemia.

The chain is built from TRBV12-3 or TRBV12-4 and TRBJ2-3; D gene unclear. This CDR3 is built from 13 residues. Deletions cut 7 bases from V and 4 bases from J, with 12 bases between. In nucleotides, the CDR3 is TGTGCCAGCACCATCCACGGATCAGATACGCAGTATTTT. As protein: CASTIHGSDTQYF.

In its sample, this clonotype was seen many times. This chain uses TRBV20-1 with TRBJ2-3, with TRBD2 matching over 12 bases. This CDR3 is built from 16 residues. Germline values: CDR1 DFQATT, CDR2 SNEGSKA (reference sequence). V lost 0 bases, J lost 4 bases, and 5 bases stayed unmatched. Written as DNA, the CDR3 is TGCAGTGCTAGAGACTGGACTAGCGGGGAGTCAGATACGCAGTATTTT. It encodes CSARDWTSGESDTQYF.

This clonotype appeared many times. The chain combines TRBV20-1 with TRBJ2-7; 8 bases fit TRBD1. Germline CDR1 is DFQATT and CDR2 is SNEGSKA (reference sequence). V lost 2 bases, J lost 6 bases, and 6 bases stayed unmatched. The CDR3 has 13 amino acids. CDR3: CSARQGASSEQYF. In DNA, the CDR3 is TGCAGTGCTAGACAGGGGGCGAGTAGCGAGCAGTACTTC.

The sample holds a few counts of this clonotype. One end of the junction varies from germline; a read error may be responsible. The chain joins TRBV20-1 to TRBJ2-7, with D tentatively TRBD1 (6 bases). The CDR3 extends over 12 amino acids. CDR1 DFQATT and CDR2 SNEGSKA come from the germline V gene (reference sequence). The CDR3 region has the DNA TGCATTGCTAGAAACAGGGAATACGAGCAGTACTTC. This sequence encodes CIARNREYEQYF.

The rearrangement uses TRBV29-1 and TRBJ2-4; no clear D. In germline, CDR1 is SQVTM, CDR2 ANQGSEA. Trimming took off 4 bases at V and 0 bases at J, with 10 bases between the two ends. This CDR3 region has 14 residues. CDR3 in DNA: TGCAGCGTTGGGGGTCACGGAGCCAAAAACATTCAGTACTTC. Its translation: CSVGGHGAKNIQYF. Filled out from reference TRBV29-1 and TRBJ2-4, the complete variable domain reads SAVISQKPSRDICQRGTSLTIQCQVDSQVTMMFWYRQQPGQSLTLIATANQGSEATYESGFVIDKFPISRPNLTFSTLTVSNMSPEDSSIYLCSVGGHGAKNIQYFGAGTRLSVL.

The chain is built from TRBV3-1 and TRBJ1-4; perhaps TRBD1 as D (6 bases). Looked up from germline, CDR1 is LGHDT and CDR2 is YNNKEL (reference sequence). This CDR3 is 17 amino acids long. Deletions cut 4 bases from V and 8 bases from J, with 23 bases between. CDR3 DNA sequence: TGTGCCAGCAGCCTACGACAGGTTTCAAACGGAAAAGAAAAACTGTTTTTT. Its translation is CASSLRQVSNGKEKLFF. The full variable domain, its missing parts supplied by reference TRBV3-1 and TRBJ1-4, is DTAVSQTPKYLVTQMGNDKSIKCEQNLGHDTMYWYKQDSKKFLKIMFSYNNKELIINETVPNRFSPKSPDKAHLNLHINSLELGDSAVYFCASSLRQVSNGKEKLFFGSGTQLSVL.

The chain recombines TRBV6-2 or TRBV6-3 with TRBJ1-6, with TRBD1 matching 8 bases. Germline CDR1 MNHEY, CDR2 SVGEGT. The CDR3 covers 16 residues. J lost 8 bases, V lost 0 bases, and 6 bases had no gene match. CDR3 region: CASSYSRTGRDSPLHF. The CDR3 DNA is TGTGCCAGCAGTTACTCCAGGACAGGGAGGGATTCACCCCTCCACTTT.

The chain employs TRBV20-1 and TRBJ2-3, with TRBD2 matching 13 bases. From germline, CDR1 is DFQATT and CDR2 SNEGSKA (reference sequence). The CDR3 totals 18 residues. The V segment lost 3 bases and the J segment 5 bases; nucleotides outside the gene matches: 14. The CDR3 nucleotides are TGCAGTGCTAGGGGACACGGACTAGCGGGAGAAGTAGGAGATACGCAGTATTTT. Its translation: CSARGHGLAGEVGDTQYF.

This clonotype was detected many times. The chain recombines TRBV6-5 with TRBJ2-2; D gene unclear. The CDR3 has 15 residues. Germline assignment: CDR1 MNHEY and CDR2 SVGAGI. V dropped 0 bases and J dropped 9 bases, with 14 bases sitting between them. The CDR3 region is CASSYSFGLKRELFF. The CDR3 DNA follows: TGTGCCAGCAGTTACTCGTTCGGGCTGAAAAGGGAGCTGTTTTTT.

In its sample, this clonotype was seen many times. This chain joins TRBV7-8 and TRBJ2-7, with D perhaps matching TRBD2 (5 bases). Germline values: CDR1 SGHVS, CDR2 FQNEAQ. The CDR3 is 14 residues long. The ends were cut back, 2 bases at V and 1 base at J, with 9 bases in the middle. The CDR3, as DNA: TGTGCCAGCAGCTTACCGGGATCTTCCTACGAGCAGTACTTC. This codes for CASSLPGSSYEQYF.

The chain carries TRBV9 and TRBJ2-1; D not resolved. The length of the CDR3 is 15 residues. Germline V gene data show CDR1 as SGDLS and CDR2 as YYNGEE. The V and J ends lost 2 bases and 1 base respectively, with 10 bases between them. The CDR3 sequence is CASSVDGESYNEQFF. The CDR3 DNA reads TGTGCCAGCAGCGTCGACGGAGAGTCCTACAATGAGCAGTTCTTC.

This clonotype showed up just a few times. This chain joins TRBV12-3 or TRBV12-4 and TRBJ2-7; D is perhaps TRBD1 (6 bases). V lost 5 bases, J lost 4 bases, and 18 bases lay in between. CDR3 size: 15 residues. In DNA, the CDR3 is TGTGCCAGCAGTAAACCGGGACACATACTATACGAGCAGTACTTC. Its translation: CASSKPGHILYEQYF.

In its sample, this clonotype was seen many times. The J gene is TRBJ2-1, the V gene TRBV12-3 or TRBV12-4; the D is unclear. This CDR3 contains 12 residues. V lost 6 bases, J lost 7 bases, and 10 bases lay in between. The CDR3, as DNA: TGTGCCAGCAGGTCGGCTGGGAATGAGCAGTTCTTC. Amino acids: CASRSAGNEQFF.

The chain combines TRBV5-1 with TRBJ1-3; D remains ambiguous. V was trimmed by 4 bases and J by 0 bases, leaving 11 bases between them. The CDR3 length is 15 residues. Germline-derived CDR1 and CDR2 are SGHRS and YFSETQ. This CDR3 reads CASSIDGLSGNTIYF. The CDR3 nucleotides read TGCGCCAGCAGCATAGACGGCCTCTCTGGAAACACCATATATTTT.

The chain combines TRBV6-1 with TRBJ2-7; 8 bases line up with TRBD1. The CDR3 is 12 residues long. V shed 6 bases, J shed 7 bases, and the junction held 5 bases outside the gene matches. CDR1 MNHNS and CDR2 SASEGT come from the germline V gene. DNA for the CDR3: TGTGCCAGCAGCATTACAGGGGGAGAGCAGTACGTC. This encodes CASSITGGEQYV.